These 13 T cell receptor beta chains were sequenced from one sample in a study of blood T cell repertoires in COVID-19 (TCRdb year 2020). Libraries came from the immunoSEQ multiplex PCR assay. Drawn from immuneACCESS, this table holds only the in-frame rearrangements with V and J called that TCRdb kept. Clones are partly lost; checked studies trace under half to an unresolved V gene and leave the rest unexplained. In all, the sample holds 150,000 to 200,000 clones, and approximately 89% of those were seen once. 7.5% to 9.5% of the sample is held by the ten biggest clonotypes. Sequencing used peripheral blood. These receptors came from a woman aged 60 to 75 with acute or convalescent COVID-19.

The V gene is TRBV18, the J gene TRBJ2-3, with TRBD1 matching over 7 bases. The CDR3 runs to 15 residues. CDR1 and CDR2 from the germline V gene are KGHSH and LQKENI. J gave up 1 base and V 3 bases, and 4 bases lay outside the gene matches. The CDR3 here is CASSPRQGGTDTQYF. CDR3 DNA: TGTGCCAGCTCACCTCGACAGGGTGGCACAGATACGCAGTATTTT.

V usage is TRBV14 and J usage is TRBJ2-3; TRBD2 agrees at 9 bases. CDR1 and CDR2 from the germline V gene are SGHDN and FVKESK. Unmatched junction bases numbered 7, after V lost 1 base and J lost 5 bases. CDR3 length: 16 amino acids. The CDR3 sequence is CASSQAGGRAIDTQYF. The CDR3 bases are TGTGCCAGCAGCCAAGCGGGCGGGAGGGCCATAGATACGCAGTATTTT.

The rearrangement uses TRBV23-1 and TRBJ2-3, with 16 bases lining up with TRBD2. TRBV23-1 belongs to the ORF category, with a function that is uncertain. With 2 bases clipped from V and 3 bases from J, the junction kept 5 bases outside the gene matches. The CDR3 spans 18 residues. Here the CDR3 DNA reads TGCGCCAGCAGTCAAGTCGGGACTAGCGGGAGGGTGACAGATACGCAGTATTTT. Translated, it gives CASSQVGTSGRVTDTQYF.

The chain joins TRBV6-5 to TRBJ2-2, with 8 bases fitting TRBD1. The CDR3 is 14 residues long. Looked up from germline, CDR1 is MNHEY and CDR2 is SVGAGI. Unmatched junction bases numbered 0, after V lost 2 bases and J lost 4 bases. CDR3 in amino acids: CASSYGTGTGELFF. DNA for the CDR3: TGTGCCAGCAGTTACGGGACAGGCACCGGGGAGCTGTTTTTT.

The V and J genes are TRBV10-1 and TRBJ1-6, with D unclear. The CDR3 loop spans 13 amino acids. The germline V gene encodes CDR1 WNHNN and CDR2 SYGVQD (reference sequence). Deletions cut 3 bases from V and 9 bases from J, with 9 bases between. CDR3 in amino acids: CASSDREGSPLHF. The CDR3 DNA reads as TGCGCCAGCAGTGACCGGGAGGGTTCACCCCTCCACTTT.

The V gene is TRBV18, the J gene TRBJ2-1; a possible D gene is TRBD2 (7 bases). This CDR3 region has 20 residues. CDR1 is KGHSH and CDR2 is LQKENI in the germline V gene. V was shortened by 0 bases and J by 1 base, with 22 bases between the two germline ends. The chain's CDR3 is CASSPPGREIERGSYNEQFF. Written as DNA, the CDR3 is TGTGCCAGCTCACCACCGGGGCGGGAGATAGAGAGGGGGTCCTACAATGAGCAGTTCTTC.

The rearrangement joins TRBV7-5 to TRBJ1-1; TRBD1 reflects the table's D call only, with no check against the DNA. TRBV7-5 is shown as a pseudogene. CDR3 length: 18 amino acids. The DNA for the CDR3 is TGTGCCAGAAGCTTAGCAAAGAACAGGGAGCTTCCCCTCACTGAAGCTTTCTTT. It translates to CARSLAKNRELPLTEAFF.

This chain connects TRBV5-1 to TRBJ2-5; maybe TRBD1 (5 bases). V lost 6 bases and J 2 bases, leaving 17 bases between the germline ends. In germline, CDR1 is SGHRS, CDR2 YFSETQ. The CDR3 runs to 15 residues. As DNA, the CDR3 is TGCGCCAGCACCCCCCGGCTAGGGGTTCAAGAGACCCAGTACTTC. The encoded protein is CASTPRLGVQETQYF.

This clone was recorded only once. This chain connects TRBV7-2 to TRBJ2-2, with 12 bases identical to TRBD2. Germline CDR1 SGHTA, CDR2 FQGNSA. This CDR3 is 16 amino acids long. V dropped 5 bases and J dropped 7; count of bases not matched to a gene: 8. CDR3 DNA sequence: TGTGCCAGCAGCCCGACTAGCGGGAGCTTCCACGGGGAGCTGTTTTTT. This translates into CASSPTSGSFHGELFF.

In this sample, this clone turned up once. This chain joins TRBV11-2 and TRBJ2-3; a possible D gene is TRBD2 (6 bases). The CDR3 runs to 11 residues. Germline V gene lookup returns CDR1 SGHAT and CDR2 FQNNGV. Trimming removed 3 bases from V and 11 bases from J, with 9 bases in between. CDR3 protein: CASSLGDLQYF. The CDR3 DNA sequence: TGTGCCAGCAGCTTGGGGGACTTGCAGTATTTT.

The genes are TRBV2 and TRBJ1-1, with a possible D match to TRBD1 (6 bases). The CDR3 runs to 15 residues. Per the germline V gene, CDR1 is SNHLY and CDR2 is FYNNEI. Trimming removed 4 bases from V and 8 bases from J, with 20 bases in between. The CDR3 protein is CASSGDYGGVEEAFF. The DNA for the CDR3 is TGTGCCAGCAGTGGGGATTATGGGGGCGTAGAGGAAGCTTTCTTT.

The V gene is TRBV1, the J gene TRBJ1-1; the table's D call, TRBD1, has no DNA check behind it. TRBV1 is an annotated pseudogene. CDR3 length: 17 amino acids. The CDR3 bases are TGCACCAGCAGCCAAGATCCAAACAGGGGGCTGTCGACTGAAGCTTTCTTT. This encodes CTSSQDPNRGLSTEAFF.

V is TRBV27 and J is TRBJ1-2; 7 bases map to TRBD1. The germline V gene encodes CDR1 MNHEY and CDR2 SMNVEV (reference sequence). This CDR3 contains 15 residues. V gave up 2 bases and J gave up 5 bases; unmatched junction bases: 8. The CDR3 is CASSLRQGGGYGYTF. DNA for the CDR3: TGTGCCAGCAGTTTAAGACAGGGTGGGGGTTATGGCTACACCTTC.